Below are 24 T cell receptor beta chains sequenced from a single sample in a study of cytomegalovirus exposure and HLA in healthy donors. PCR employed 60 Vbeta and 13 Jbeta primers. Profiling relied on immunoSEQ multiplex PCR, and the TCRdb table lists in-frame clones only, not all of them. The repertoire includes more than 95,000 clones, around 80% of them detected once, and 0.95% to 1.5% sits in the top ten. The source material was PBMCs. The receptors shown here come from a female donor in good health and CMV-seronegative.

This clone was detected a few times. This rearrangement joins TRBV6-5 to TRBJ2-2; D is undetermined. V was pared by 6 bases and J by 2 bases, with 7 bases between. There are 13 residues in the CDR3. Germline values: CDR1 MNHEY, CDR2 SVGAGI. The CDR3 DNA follows: TGTGCCAGCAGGGTACTTAACACCGGGGAGCTGTTTTTT. Its protein is CASRVLNTGELFF.

This clone was seen more than once but under ten times. One end of the junction is discordant with germline, which a read error may explain. CDR3 protein: CASSLTARPGMDEQYF. CDR3 DNA sequence: TGTGCTAGCAGCTTAACGGCCCGGCCGGGGATGGACGAGCAGTACTTC. The J gene is TRBJ2-7, the V gene TRBV7-7; maybe TRBD2 (5 bases). The CDR3 is 16 amino acids. Germline values: CDR1 SSHAT, CDR2 FNYEAQ (reference sequence).

The gene calls are TRBV7-9 and TRBJ2-7; 14 bases align to TRBD2. The germline V gene has CDR1 SEHNR and CDR2 FQNEAQ (reference sequence). There are 16 residues in the CDR3. The V segment lost 3 bases and the J segment 6 bases; nucleotides outside the gene matches: 7. CDR3 protein: CASSFHRLAGGPEQYF. The CDR3 region has the DNA TGTGCCAGCAGCTTTCACCGACTAGCGGGGGGGCCCGAGCAGTACTTC.

This chain joins TRBV4-1 and TRBJ1-4, with D possibly being TRBD1 (6 bases). Germline loops: CDR1 MGHRA, CDR2 YSYEKL. The CDR3 contains 16 residues. The germline V and J ends were trimmed by 4 bases and 5 bases, with 17 bases remaining between them. The CDR3 bases are TGCGCCAGCAGCCGGATCATACAGGGAGTCAATGAAAAACTGTTTTTT. Its protein is CASSRIIQGVNEKLFF.

This clone was observed a single time. Mismatch with germline at one junction end may stem from a read error. This chain joins TRBV28 and TRBJ2-7, with D possibly TRBD1 on 5 matching bases. This CDR3 contains 14 residues. The germline V gene encodes CDR1 MDHEN and CDR2 SYDVKM. CDR3 region: CASSLGPQRRDSDF. The CDR3 DNA is TGTGCCAGCAGTTTGGGCCCCCAACGCCGCGACAGCGACTTC.

This clone has a single count. The V and J genes are TRBV11-3 and TRBJ2-1, with 7 nucleotides matching TRBD1. Germline trimming cut 2 bases from V and 7 bases from J; bases unmatched to any gene: 5. CDR3 size: 14 residues. Germline V gene lookup returns CDR1 SGHNT and CDR2 YENEEA. CDR3 DNA sequence: TGTGCCAGCAGCTTAAGACAGGGTCAAAATGAGCAGTTCTTC. This sequence encodes CASSLRQGQNEQFF.

V gene TRBV7-6 combines with J gene TRBJ2-5; D is unresolved. The CDR3 runs 11 residues. Trimming removed 5 bases from V and 2 bases from J, with 3 bases in between. Germline-derived CDR1 and CDR2 are SGHVS and FNYEAQ. The CDR3 coding sequence is TGTGCCAGCAGCCAACAAGAGACCCAGTACTTC. Its translation is CASSQQETQYF.

The rearrangement uses TRBV19 and TRBJ1-6, with 10 bases that match TRBD1. V lost 9 bases, J lost 7 bases, and 9 bases stayed unmatched. This CDR3 is built from 15 residues. CDR1 is LNHDA, CDR2 SQIVND, per germline (reference sequence). CDR3 sequence reads: CASRLRDRGNSPLHF. The CDR3 DNA follows: TGTGCCAGCCGCCTGCGGGACAGGGGAAATTCACCCCTCCACTTT.

As DNA, the CDR3 is TGTGCCAGCAGTGAAACAGCCTTTAACACTGAAGCTTTCTTT. Its translation: CASSETAFNTEAFF. This chain connects TRBV6-4 to TRBJ1-1; the D is unclear. The CDR3 runs 14 residues. With 3 bases removed from V and 2 bases from J, the gap between germline ends came to 10 bases. Germline CDR1 is MRHNA and CDR2 is SNTAGT.

This clone was counted between two and nine times. This chain connects TRBV5-1 to TRBJ1-5; D may be TRBD1 (5 bases). V was shortened by 2 bases and J by 3 bases, with 12 bases between the two germline ends. The CDR3 spans 15 residues. The V gene's germline CDR1 is SGHRS and CDR2 YFSETQ. The chain's CDR3 is CASSLSGLDNQPQHF. For the CDR3, the DNA is TGCGCCAGCAGCTTATCAGGGTTGGACAATCAGCCCCAGCATTTT.

This clone turned up a few times. The chain links TRBV6-1 to TRBJ2-7; the match to TRBD1 covers 7 bases. The V and J ends lost 4 bases and 3 bases, in that order; junction bases with no gene match: 9. In germline, CDR1 is MNHNS, CDR2 SASEGT. There are 15 residues in the CDR3. The CDR3 sequence is CASSAPGQLNYEQYF. For the CDR3, the DNA is TGTGCCAGCAGTGCCCCGGGACAGCTAAACTACGAGCAGTACTTC.

V usage is TRBV28 and J usage is TRBJ1-1, with 8 bases identical to TRBD1. The germline gives CDR1 MDHEN, CDR2 SYDVKM. The CDR3 totals 14 residues. J gave up 1 base and V 6 bases, and 4 bases lay outside the gene matches. CDR3 sequence reads: CASRPGQANTEAFF. The DNA of the CDR3 is TGTGCCAGCAGGCCGGGACAGGCGAACACTGAAGCTTTCTTT.

Remarks on this clone: The sample contains more than one DNA sequence encoding this CDR3. The chain joins TRBV2 to TRBJ2-7, with TRBD1 identical over 9 bases. Germline V gene lookup returns CDR1 SNHLY and CDR2 FYNNEI. This CDR3 spans 15 amino acids. V trimming: 5 bases; J trimming: 4 bases; junction bases outside the gene matches: 9. The CDR3 DNA follows: TGTGCCAGCAGTTCCGAACAGGGGGCAATGTACGAGCAGTACTTC. Protein sequence: CASSSEQGAMYEQYF.

The chain links TRBV5-1 to TRBJ2-5; 9 positions match TRBD1. The V gene end was trimmed by 4 bases and the J gene end by 5 bases; junction bases not matched to a gene: 9. CDR1 and CDR2 from the germline V gene are SGHRS and YFSETQ. The CDR3 consists of 15 residues. The CDR3 loop is CASSTNTGTGETQYF. In nucleotides, the CDR3 is TGCGCCAGCAGCACGAACACCGGGACAGGGGAGACCCAGTACTTC. The full variable domain, rest sourced from reference TRBV5-1 and TRBJ2-5, is KAGVTQTPRYLIKTRGQQVTLSCSPISGHRSVSWYQQTPGQGLQFLFEYFSETQRNKGNFPGRFSGRQFSNSRSEMNVSTLELGDSALYLCASSTNTGTGETQYFGPGTRLLVL.

The chain is built from TRBV5-4 and TRBJ1-1; D is possibly TRBD1 (5 bases). In germline, CDR1 is SGHNT, CDR2 YYREEE (reference sequence). Deletions cut 4 bases from V and 1 base from J, with 11 bases between. The CDR3 runs to 14 residues. The CDR3 coding sequence is TGTGCCAGCAGCCGTAGTACAGGGAACACTGAAGCTTTCTTT. Its protein product is CASSRSTGNTEAFF.

The chain combines TRBV19 with TRBJ1-3; no clear D. V lost 3 bases to trimming and J lost 2 bases, with 17 bases between them. Germline V gene lookup returns CDR1 LNHDA and CDR2 SQIVND (reference sequence). This CDR3 region has 17 residues. The CDR3 loop reads CASSIMLIQFAGNTIYF. The CDR3 DNA is TGTGCCAGTAGTATTATGTTGATCCAGTTCGCTGGAAACACCATATATTTT.

The chain joins TRBV5-1 to TRBJ2-1; 13 bases align to TRBD2. V was clipped by 2 bases and J by 10 bases; unmatched bases: 6. The CDR3 sequence is 15 residues long. Germline assignment: CDR1 SGHRS and CDR2 YFSETQ. CDR3 residues: CASSFTSGGASEQFF. CDR3 nucleotides: TGCGCCAGCAGCTTCACTAGCGGGGGGGCCAGCGAGCAGTTCTTC.

This chain links TRBV10-3 with TRBJ1-4, with 9 bases aligning to TRBD1. CDR3 length equals 15 residues. CDR1 is ENHRY and CDR2 is SYGVKD in the germline V gene. V trimming: 4 bases; J trimming: 0 bases; junction bases outside the gene matches: 0. In nucleotides, the CDR3 is TGTGCCATCAGTGGACAGGGGGCAACTAATGAAAAACTGTTTTTT. Translating it yields CAISGQGATNEKLFF.

The V call is TRBV19, the J call TRBJ2-1; D gene uncertain. Trimming cost V 10 bases and J 3 bases, with 10 bases left between them. Germline V CDR1 and CDR2: LNHDA, SQIVND (reference sequence). The CDR3 sequence is 12 residues long. Here the CDR3 DNA reads TGTGCCACTAGAACACGCTACAATGAGCAGTTCTTC. Encoded protein: CATRTRYNEQFF.

This clone came up a few times. The rearrangement uses TRBV7-8 and TRBJ2-2; D is undetermined. The CDR3 has 14 amino acids. Germline CDR1 and CDR2: SGHVS and FQNEAQ. The V end lost 3 bases, the J end lost 2 bases, and 7 bases lay between the germline ends. The CDR3 DNA is TGTGCCAGCAGCTTGGTCAGTAACACCGGGGAGCTGTTTTTT. This sequence encodes CASSLVSNTGELFF.

The chain uses TRBV7-7 and TRBJ2-1; 7 bases line up with TRBD1. Germline CDR1 SSHAT, CDR2 FNYEAQ (reference sequence). CDR3 length: 16 amino acids. V lost 1 base to trimming and J lost 8 bases; unmatched junction nucleotides: 11. The CDR3, as DNA: TGTGCCAGCAGCTTAGGAGGACAGGTGGGCTTGCATGAGCAGTTCTTC. Protein: CASSLGGQVGLHEQFF. Drawing the rest from reference TRBV7-7 and TRBJ2-1, the complete variable domain is GAGVSQSPRYKVTKRGQDVTLRCDPISSHATLYWYQQALGQGPEFLTYFNYEAQPDKSGLPSDRFSAERPEGSISTLTIQRTEQRDSAMYRCASSLGGQVGLHEQFFGPGTRLTVL.

The V and J genes are TRBV10-3 and TRBJ1-2; 8 positions match TRBD1. The V gene's germline CDR1 is ENHRY and CDR2 SYGVKD. V lost 9 bases, J lost 4 bases, and 10 bases stayed unmatched. The CDR3 has 14 amino acids. In DNA form, the CDR3 reads TGTGCCATGAGACCGACAGGGGTGGTCTATGGCTACACCTTC. As protein: CAMRPTGVVYGYTF.

This clone has a handful of counts. The chain employs TRBV18 and TRBJ1-2; 9 bases are shared with TRBD1. CDR3 length: 15 amino acids. The germline CDR1 and CDR2 sequences are KGHSH and LQKENI. V was pared by 1 base and J by 4 bases, with 4 bases of the junction left unmatched. CDR3 in DNA: TGTGCCAGCTCACCACAGGGACAGGGTATCTATGGCTACACCTTC. This encodes CASSPQGQGIYGYTF.

Comment on this clone: No DNA is shown, since the ends of the CDR3 on it are uncertain; the CDR3 is the one TCRdb lists. The V call is TRBV21-1, the J call TRBJ2-7; the table gives TRBD1 as D, unverified against the DNA. TRBV21-1 is marked as a pseudogene. The length of the CDR3 is 20 amino acids, counting both ends. CDR3 region: CASSLPSSRDRGRQYFGRYF.